This T cell receptor (beta chain) stems from a study of cytomegalovirus exposure and HLA in healthy donors. Study-level points and caveats: According to an earlier analysis, most TCR beta V segments yielded productive rearrangements about 90% or about 30% of the time. Presence/absence analysis assumed near-uniform sequencing depth across donors. It is likely that the observed cluster of highly shared sequence variants was a sequencing artifact. Differences between HLA loci emerged in a later analysis of TCR association rates, with DRB1 most and HLA-C fewest.

Concerning this clone itself: Its target is not known.

In the PCR, 60 Vbeta and 13 Jbeta primers were used. Sequencing was performed with immunoSEQ multiplex PCR; in TCRdb, only in-frame clones are kept and a portion is missing. The table has 150,000 to 200,000 clones, around 81% seen once. Trimming took 5 bases from V and 4 from J; bases not matched to a gene: 18. The CDR3 has 18 residues. The germline gives CDR1 MDHEN, CDR2 SYDVKM. Sequencing used PBMCs. The chain is built from TRBV28 and TRBJ1-1; 8 bases are a match to TRBD1. This TCR was recovered from a man between 25 and 39 years old in good health and CMV-seronegative. CDR3: CASSATDRVMFGVTEAFF. As DNA, the CDR3 is TGTGCCAGCAGTGCCACGGACAGGGTGATGTTTGGAGTCACTGAAGCTTTCTTT.